This T cell receptor (beta chain) emerged from a study of T cell changes during pregnancy in multiple sclerosis. V dropped 2 bases and J dropped 4; count of bases not matched to a gene: 2. Germline V gene sequence: CDR1 MNHNS, CDR2 SASEGT. CDR3 size: 17 residues. Here immunoSEQ multiplex PCR was the method, and the copy in TCRdb shows in-frame clones only, minus some. The table shows over 100,000 clones, with 80% to 95% occurring only once. This TCR came from a female donor with multiple sclerosis, enrolled in a pregnancy study. The sequencing used peripheral blood, collected in the third trimester of pregnancy. The chain couples TRBV6-1 to TRBJ2-1; TRBD2 aligns across 16 bases. The CDR3: CASSEWGLAGGYNEQFF. The CDR3 nucleotides are TGTGCCAGCAGTGAATGGGGACTAGCGGGAGGGTACAATGAGCAGTTCTTC.